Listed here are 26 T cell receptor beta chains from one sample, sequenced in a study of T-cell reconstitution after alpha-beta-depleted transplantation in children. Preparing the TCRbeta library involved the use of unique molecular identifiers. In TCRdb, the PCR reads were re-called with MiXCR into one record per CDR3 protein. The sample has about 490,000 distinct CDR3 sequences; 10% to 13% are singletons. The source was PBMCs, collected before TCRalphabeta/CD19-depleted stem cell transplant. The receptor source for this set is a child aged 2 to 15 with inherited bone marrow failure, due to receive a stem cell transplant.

CDR3 sequence (DNA): TGTGCCATCATGGTAACGGGAGGAAGCTCCTACAATGAGCAGTTCTTC. Protein sequence: CAIMVTGGSSYNEQFF. The chain carries TRBV10-3 and TRBJ2-1, with 7 bases that match TRBD2. This CDR3 is built from 16 residues. The V and J ends lost 7 bases and 0 bases, in that order; junction bases with no gene match: 9. Germline V gene sequence: CDR1 ENHRY, CDR2 SYGVKD.

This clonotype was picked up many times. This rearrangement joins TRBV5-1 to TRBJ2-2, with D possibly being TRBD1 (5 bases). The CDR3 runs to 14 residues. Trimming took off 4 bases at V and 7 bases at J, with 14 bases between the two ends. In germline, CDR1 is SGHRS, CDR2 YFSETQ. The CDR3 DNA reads TGCGCCAGCAGCCATGAGGTCAGGGACGGGGAGCTGTTTTTT. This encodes CASSHEVRDGELFF.

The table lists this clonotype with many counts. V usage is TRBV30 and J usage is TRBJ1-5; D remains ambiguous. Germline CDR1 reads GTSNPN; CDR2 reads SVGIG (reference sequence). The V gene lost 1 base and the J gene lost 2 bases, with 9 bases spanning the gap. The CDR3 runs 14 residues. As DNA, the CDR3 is TGTGCCTGGAGTGAAGGTTTTGGCAATCAGCCCCAGCATTTT. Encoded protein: CAWSEGFGNQPQHF.

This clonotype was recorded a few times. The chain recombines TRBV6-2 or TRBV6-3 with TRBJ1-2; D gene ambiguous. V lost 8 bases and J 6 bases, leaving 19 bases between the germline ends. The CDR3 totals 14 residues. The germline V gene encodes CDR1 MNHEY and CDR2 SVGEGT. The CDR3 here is CASAGAIGRNGYTF. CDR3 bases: TGTGCCAGCGCCGGTGCGATCGGTCGGAATGGCTACACCTTC.

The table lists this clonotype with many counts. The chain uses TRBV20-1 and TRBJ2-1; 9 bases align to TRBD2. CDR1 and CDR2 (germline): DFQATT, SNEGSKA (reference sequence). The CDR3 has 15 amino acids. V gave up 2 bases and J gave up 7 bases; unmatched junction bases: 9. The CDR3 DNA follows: TGCAGTGCTAGAAAAGCTAGCGGGGATCCTAATGAGCAGTTCTTC. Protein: CSARKASGDPNEQFF.

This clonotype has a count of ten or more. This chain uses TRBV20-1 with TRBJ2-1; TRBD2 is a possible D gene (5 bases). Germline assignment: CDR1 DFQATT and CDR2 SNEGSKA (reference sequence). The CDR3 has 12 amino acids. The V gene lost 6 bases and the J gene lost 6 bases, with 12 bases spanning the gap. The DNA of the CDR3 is TGCAGTGCCGAGGGAGTGGGCAATGAGCAGTTCTTC. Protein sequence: CSAEGVGNEQFF.

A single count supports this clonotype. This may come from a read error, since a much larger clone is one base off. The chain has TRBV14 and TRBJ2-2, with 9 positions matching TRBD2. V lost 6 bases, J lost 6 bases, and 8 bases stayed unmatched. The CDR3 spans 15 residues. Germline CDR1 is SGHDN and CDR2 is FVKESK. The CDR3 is CASRQEREVSGELFF. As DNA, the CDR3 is TGTGCCAGCAGGCAGGAGCGGGAGGTTTCCGGGGAGCTGTTTTTT.

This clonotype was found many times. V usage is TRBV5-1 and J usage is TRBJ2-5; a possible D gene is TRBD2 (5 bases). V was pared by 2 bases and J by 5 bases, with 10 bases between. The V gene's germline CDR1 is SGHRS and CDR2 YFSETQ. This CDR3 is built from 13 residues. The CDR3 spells CASSFRGEETQYF. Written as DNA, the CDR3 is TGCGCCAGCAGCTTCCGGGGAGAGGAGACCCAGTACTTC.

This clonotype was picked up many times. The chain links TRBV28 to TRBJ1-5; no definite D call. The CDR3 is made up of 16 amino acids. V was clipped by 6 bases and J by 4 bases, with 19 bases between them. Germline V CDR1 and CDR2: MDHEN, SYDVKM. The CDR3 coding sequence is TGTGCCAGCAGCTCTCCCTTCGGGATGGCGAATCAGCCCCAGCATTTT. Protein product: CASSSPFGMANQPQHF.

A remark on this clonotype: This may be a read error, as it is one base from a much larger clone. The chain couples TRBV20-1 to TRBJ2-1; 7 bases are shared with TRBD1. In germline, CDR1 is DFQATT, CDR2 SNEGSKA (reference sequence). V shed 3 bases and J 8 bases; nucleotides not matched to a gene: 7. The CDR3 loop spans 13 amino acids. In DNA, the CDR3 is TGCAGTGCTAGCCCAAACAGGGGCGATGAGCAGTTCTTC. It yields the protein CSASPNRGDEQFF.

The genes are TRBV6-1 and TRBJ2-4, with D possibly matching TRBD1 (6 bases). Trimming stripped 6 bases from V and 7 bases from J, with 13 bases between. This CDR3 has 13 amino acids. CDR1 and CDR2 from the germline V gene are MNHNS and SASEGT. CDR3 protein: CASSQLQGNIQYF. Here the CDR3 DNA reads TGTGCCAGCAGCCAACTTCAGGGGAACATTCAGTACTTC.

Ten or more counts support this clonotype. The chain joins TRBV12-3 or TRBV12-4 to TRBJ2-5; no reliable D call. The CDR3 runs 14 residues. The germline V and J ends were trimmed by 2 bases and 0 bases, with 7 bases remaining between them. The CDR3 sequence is CASSLRTYQETQYF. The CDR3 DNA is TGTGCCAGCAGTTTAAGAACGTACCAAGAGACCCAGTACTTC.

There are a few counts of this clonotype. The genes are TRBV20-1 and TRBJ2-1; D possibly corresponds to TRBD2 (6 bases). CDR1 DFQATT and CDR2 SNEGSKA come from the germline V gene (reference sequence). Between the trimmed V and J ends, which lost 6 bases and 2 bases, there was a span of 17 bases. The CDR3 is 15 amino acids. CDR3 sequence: CSAMRGTVAYNEQFF. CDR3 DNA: TGCAGTGCAATGCGAGGGACTGTTGCCTACAATGAGCAGTTCTTC.

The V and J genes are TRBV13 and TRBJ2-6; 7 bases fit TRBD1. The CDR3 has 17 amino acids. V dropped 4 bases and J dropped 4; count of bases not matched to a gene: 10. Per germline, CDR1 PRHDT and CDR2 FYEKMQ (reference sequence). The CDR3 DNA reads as TGTGCCAGCAGCTCAGGACAGGTCATTTTCGGGGCCAACGTCCTGACTTTC. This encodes CASSSGQVIFGANVLTF.

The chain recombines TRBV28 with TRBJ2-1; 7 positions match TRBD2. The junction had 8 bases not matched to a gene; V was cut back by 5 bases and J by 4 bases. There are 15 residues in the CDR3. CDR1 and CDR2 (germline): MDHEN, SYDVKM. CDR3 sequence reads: CASSAPPGLYNEQFF. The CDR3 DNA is TGTGCCAGCAGTGCACCCCCGGGACTATACAATGAGCAGTTCTTC.

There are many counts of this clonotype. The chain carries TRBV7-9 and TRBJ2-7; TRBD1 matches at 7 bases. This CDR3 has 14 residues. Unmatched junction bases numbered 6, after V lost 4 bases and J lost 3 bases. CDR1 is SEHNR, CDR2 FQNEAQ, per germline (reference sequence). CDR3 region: CASSSWDRNYEQYF. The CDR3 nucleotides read TGTGCCAGCAGCTCGTGGGACAGAAACTACGAGCAGTACTTC.

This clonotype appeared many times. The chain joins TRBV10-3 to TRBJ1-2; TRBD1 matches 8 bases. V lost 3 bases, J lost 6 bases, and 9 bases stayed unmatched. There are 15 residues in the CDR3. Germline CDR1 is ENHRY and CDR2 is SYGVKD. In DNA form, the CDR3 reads TGTGCCATCAGTGAAAAGGCAGGGGGCGATCATGGCTACACCTTC. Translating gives CAISEKAGGDHGYTF.

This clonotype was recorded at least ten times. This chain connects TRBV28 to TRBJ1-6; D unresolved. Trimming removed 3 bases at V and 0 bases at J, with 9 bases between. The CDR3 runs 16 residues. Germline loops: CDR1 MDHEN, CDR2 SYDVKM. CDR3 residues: CASSFGRSSYNSPLHF. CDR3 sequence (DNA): TGTGCCAGCAGTTTCGGTCGTAGCTCCTATAATTCACCCCTCCACTTT.

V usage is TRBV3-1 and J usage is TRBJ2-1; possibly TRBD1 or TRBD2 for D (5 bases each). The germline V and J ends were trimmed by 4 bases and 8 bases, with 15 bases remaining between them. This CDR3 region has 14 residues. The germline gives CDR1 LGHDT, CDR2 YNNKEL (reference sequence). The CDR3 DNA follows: TGTGCCAGCAGCCGGGACCCAAACGTGGATGAGCAGTTCTTC. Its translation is CASSRDPNVDEQFF.

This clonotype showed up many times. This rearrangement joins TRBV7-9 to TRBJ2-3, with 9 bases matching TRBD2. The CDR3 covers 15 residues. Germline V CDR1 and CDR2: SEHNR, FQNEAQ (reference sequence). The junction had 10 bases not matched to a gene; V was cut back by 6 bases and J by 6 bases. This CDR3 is CASRGPSGDGDTQYF. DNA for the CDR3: TGTGCCAGCAGGGGGCCTAGCGGGGACGGGGATACGCAGTATTTT.

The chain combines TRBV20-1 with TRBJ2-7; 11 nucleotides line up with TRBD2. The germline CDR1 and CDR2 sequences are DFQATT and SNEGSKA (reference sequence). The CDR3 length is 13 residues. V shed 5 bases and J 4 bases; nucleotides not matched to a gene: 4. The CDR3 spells CSAPPSGRYEQYF. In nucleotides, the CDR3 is TGCAGTGCTCCCCCTAGCGGGAGGTACGAGCAGTACTTC.

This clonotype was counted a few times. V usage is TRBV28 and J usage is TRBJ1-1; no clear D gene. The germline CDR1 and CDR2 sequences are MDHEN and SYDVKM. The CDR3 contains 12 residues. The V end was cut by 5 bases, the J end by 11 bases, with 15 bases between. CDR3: CASSTHGESAFF. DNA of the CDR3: TGTGCCAGCAGTACCCATGGGGAGAGTGCTTTCTTT.

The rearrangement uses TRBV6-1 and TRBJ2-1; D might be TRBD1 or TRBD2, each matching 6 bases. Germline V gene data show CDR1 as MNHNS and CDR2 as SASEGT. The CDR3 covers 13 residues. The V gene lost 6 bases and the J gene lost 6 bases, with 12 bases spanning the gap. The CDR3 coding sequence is TGTGCCAGCAGGGAACAGGGAGGCAATGAGCAGTTCTTC. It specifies CASREQGGNEQFF.

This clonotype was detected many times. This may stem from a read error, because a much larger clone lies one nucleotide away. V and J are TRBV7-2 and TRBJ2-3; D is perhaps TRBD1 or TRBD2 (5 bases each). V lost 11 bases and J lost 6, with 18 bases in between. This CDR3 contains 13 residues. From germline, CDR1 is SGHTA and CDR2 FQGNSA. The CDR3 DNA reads TGTGCCCCCCGGGACCCATGGGCGGATACGCAGTATTTT. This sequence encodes CAPRDPWADTQYF.

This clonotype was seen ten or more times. The CDR3 sequence is CSALTLLDYGYTF. The CDR3 DNA follows: TGCAGTGCTCTAACCCTGCTGGACTATGGCTACACCTTC. J is TRBJ1-2 and V is TRBV20-1; D is unclear. This CDR3 is built from 13 residues. V shed 5 bases and J shed 3 bases, with 13 bases lying between them. Looked up from germline, CDR1 is DFQATT and CDR2 is SNEGSKA (reference sequence).

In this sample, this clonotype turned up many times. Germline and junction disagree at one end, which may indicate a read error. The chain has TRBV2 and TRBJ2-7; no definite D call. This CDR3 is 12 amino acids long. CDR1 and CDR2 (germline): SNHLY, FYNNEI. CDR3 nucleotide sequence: TGTGCCAGCAGGGAAGACTCGGACGAGCAGTACTTC. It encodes CASREDSDEQYF. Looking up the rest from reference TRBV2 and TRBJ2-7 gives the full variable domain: EPEVTQTPSHQVTQMGQEVILRCVPISNHLYFYWYRQILGQKVEFLVSFYNNEISEKSEIFDDQFSVERPDGSNFTLKIRSTKLEDSAMYFCASREDSDEQYFGPGTRLTVT.